This paragraph covers one TCR beta chain sequence. This entry comes from a study of radiotherapy plus CTLA-4 blockade in lung cancer. Germline loops: CDR1 SGHAT, CDR2 FQDESV (reference sequence). The CDR3 has 15 amino acids. Trimming pared 3 bases from V and 0 bases from J, leaving 11 bases between. Profiling relied on immunoSEQ multiplex PCR, and the TCRdb table lists in-frame clones only, not all of them. The data contain fewer than 55,000 clones, over 60% of them singletons. The sequences come from peripheral blood, collected from a patient treated with radiotherapy plus ipilimumab. The TCR comes from a human donor with non-small cell lung cancer whose response to radiotherapy plus ipilimumab could not be evaluated. V usage is TRBV11-1 and J usage is TRBJ1-1, with a weak D call TRBD1 (6 bases). In DNA form, the CDR3 reads TGTGCCAGCAGCTTCGGACAGCCCTTGAACACTGAAGCTTTCTTT. It codes for CASSFGQPLNTEAFF.